Listed below are T cell receptor beta chains from one sample, sequenced in a study of blood T cell repertoires in COVID-19. TCRdb's table, derived via immunoSEQ multiplex PCR, lists solely in-frame clones and lacks some. The top ten clones hold over 6.5% of a sample with 200,000 to 250,000 clones, roughly four fifths of them seen once. The sequenced material came from peripheral blood. Receptor source: a woman of 80 years or more with COVID-19, enrolled during active disease. Both conserved end residues are part of each CDR3. Each record gives: V gene, D gene, J gene, clone size, CDR3 DNA, CDR3 protein. The D gene is left open where the match is weak. Clone size is shown for a subset of rows, as once, few, many or a class of expanded clone.

TRBV6-6	TRBD2	TRBJ2-2	NA	TGTGCCAGCAGACCTGGGGGGGTCGGGGAGCTGTTTTTT	CASRPGGVGELFF
TRBV5-1	NA	TRBJ2-7	NA	TGCGCCAGCAGCTTGCGGACTGGCTCCTACGAGCAGTACTTC	CASSLRTGSYEQYF
TRBV6-5	TRBD2	TRBJ2-1	NA	TGTGCCAGCAGCGTAGCGGGGAGGGCCTTAGGGGAGCAGTTCTTC	CASSVAGRALGEQFF
TRBV7-2	NA	TRBJ2-5	NA	TGTGCCAGCAGCTTGGAGACTAGGCAGTTTGAGACCCAGTACTTC	CASSLETRQFETQYF
TRBV29-1	TRBD1	TRBJ1-3	NA	TGCAGCGTTGATGACAGGGCTGGAAACACCATATATTTT	CSVDDRAGNTIYF
TRBV7-3	NA	TRBJ1-2	NA	TGTGCCAGCAGTCCAGGGGCCATGGGGTATGGCTACACCTTC	CASSPGAMGYGYTF
TRBV2	TRBD1	TRBJ2-4	NA	TGTGCCAGCACCGAAGATGTAGGGACAGGGAACATTCAGTACTTC	CASTEDVGTGNIQYF
TRBV21-1	NA	TRBJ2-1	NA	TGTGCCAGCAGCAAAGGACAGAGGAATGAGCAGTTCTTC	CASSKGQRNEQFF
TRBV18	NA	TRBJ1-1	NA	TGTGCCAGCGCAAGCCCAGGGGATGTGAACACTGAAGCTTTCTTT	CASASPGDVNTEAFF
TRBV9	NA	TRBJ1-3	NA	TGTGCCAGCAGCGTAACAGGGACGTCTTCTGGAAACACCATATATTTT	CASSVTGTSSGNTIYF
TRBV6-5	NA	TRBJ1-1	once	TGTGCCAGCAGACAAGGGAGGGGGAAGACTGAAGCTTTCTTT	CASRQGRGKTEAFF
TRBV25-1	TRBD1	TRBJ2-1	few	TGTGCCAGCAGTGAATATGATGCTGAGACAGGGGCCTCTGAGCAGTTCTTC	CASSEYDAETGASEQFF
TRBV6-2/TRBV6-3	NA	TRBJ1-1	NA	TGTGCCAGCAGTTATACAGGGAACACTGAAGCTTTCTTT	CASSYTGNTEAFF
TRBV6-5	NA	TRBJ1-2	once	TGTGCCAGCAGTACTGACAGGACATTAAGCTATGGCTACACCTTC	CASSTDRTLSYGYTF
TRBV2	TRBD1	TRBJ2-3	NA	TGTGCCAGCCTGGACAGGGGGCGCGCAGATACGCAGTATTTT	CASLDRGRADTQYF
TRBV19	TRBD1	TRBJ2-2	NA	TGTGCCAGTAGGGCCGGGACAGGGGTCCCCGGGGAGCTGTTTTTT	CASRAGTGVPGELFF
TRBV11-2	NA	TRBJ1-2	NA	TGTGCCAGCAGCTCCGGACAGAACTATGGCTACACCTTC	CASSSGQNYGYTF